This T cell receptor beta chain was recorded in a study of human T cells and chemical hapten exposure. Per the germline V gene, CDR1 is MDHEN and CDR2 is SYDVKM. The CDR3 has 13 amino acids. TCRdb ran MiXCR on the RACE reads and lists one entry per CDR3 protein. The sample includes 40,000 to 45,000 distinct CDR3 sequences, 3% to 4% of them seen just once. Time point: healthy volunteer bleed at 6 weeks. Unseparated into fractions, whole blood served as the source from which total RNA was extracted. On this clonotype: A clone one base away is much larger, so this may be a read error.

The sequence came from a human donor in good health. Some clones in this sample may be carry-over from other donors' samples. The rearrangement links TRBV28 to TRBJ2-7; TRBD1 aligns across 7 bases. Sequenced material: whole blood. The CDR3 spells CASRSTGAWEQNF. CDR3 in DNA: TGTGCCAGCAGGTCTACAGGGGCTTGGGAGCAGAACTTC.